This T cell receptor (beta chain) came from a study of blood T cell repertoires in COVID-19. Clones were read by immunoSEQ multiplex PCR, and TCRdb kept only the in-frame ones, dropping some. The table records approximately 130,000 clones, around 87% of them present only once. The CDR3 spans 16 residues. Germline lookup yields CDR1 LNHDA and CDR2 SQIVND (reference sequence). The V end lost 5 bases, the J end lost 1 base, and 12 bases lay between the germline ends. The chain employs TRBV19 and TRBJ2-6; the D is unclear. This TCR was sampled from a woman aged 45-65 years who had recovered from COVID-19. The sample consisted of peripheral blood. CDR3 residues: CASSLLHVSGANVLTF. CDR3 nucleotide sequence: TGTGCCAGTAGTCTACTACACGTTTCTGGGGCCAACGTCCTGACTTTC.